The rows below give T cell receptor beta chains drawn from one sample of a study of molecular identifiers for immune sequencing clone quantification. TCRdb itself ran the PCR reads through MiXCR, one entry per CDR3 protein. The data contain approximately 59,000 distinct CDR3 sequences, approximately 18% of them singletons. The material sequenced was naive CD8+ T cells from blood, with Jurkat cell RNA spiked in. All receptors come from a human donor in good health. Some libraries in this study had Jurkat cell RNA spiked in. Both conserved end residues are part of each CDR3. Fields, in order: clone size, V gene, D gene, J gene, CDR3 protein, CDR3 DNA. D genes are given only for firm matches. Only some rows state a clone size, as once, few, many or a class for expanded clones.

size: many
V: TRBV4-1
D: TRBD1
J: TRBJ1-1
CDR3: CASSQAVGQGNTEAFF
DNA: TGCGCCAGCAGCCAAGCCGTGGGACAGGGGAACACTGAAGCTTTCTTT

size: many
V: TRBV10-2
D: -
J: TRBJ1-1
CDR3: CASKGILNTEAFF
DNA: TGCGCCAGCAAAGGGATACTGAACACTGAAGCTTTCTTT

size: many
V: TRBV7-9
D: -
J: TRBJ2-2
CDR3: CASSLKSNPFAGELFF
DNA: TGTGCCAGCAGCTTAAAGTCAAACCCATTCGCCGGGGAGCTGTTTTTT

size: many
V: TRBV5-6
D: -
J: TRBJ1-1
CDR3: CASSLGRGTEAFF
DNA: TGTGCCAGCAGCTTGGGCAGGGGCACTGAAGCTTTCTTT

size: few
V: TRBV24-1
D: -
J: TRBJ1-5
CDR3: CATSEDESNQPQHF
DNA: TGTGCCACCAGTGAAGACGAGAGCAATCAGCCCCAGCATTTT

size: many
V: TRBV12-3/TRBV12-4
D: -
J: TRBJ2-2
CDR3: CASSLFNTGELFF
DNA: TGTGCCAGCAGTCTCTTTAACACCGGGGAGCTGTTTTTT

size: many
V: TRBV7-6
D: TRBD2
J: TRBJ2-3
CDR3: CASSYGTSGSTDTQYF
DNA: TGTGCCAGCAGCTATGGGACTAGCGGGAGCACAGATACGCAGTATTTT

size: -
V: TRBV5-4
D: TRBD2
J: TRBJ2-1
CDR3: CASSSPVVAGVDNEQFF
DNA: TGTGCCAGCAGCTCCCCGGTGGTAGCGGGAGTTGATAATGAGCAGTTCTTC

size: many
V: TRBV7-8
D: TRBD2
J: TRBJ2-5
CDR3: CASSSPGASGFQETQYF
DNA: TGTGCCAGCAGTTCACCCGGGGCTAGCGGGTTTCAAGAGACCCAGTACTTC

size: many
V: TRBV6-5
D: TRBD1
J: TRBJ1-1
CDR3: CASSSRQGAEAFF
DNA: TGTGCCAGCAGTTCAAGACAGGGGGCTGAAGCTTTCTTT

size: many
V: TRBV13
D: TRBD1
J: TRBJ1-1
CDR3: CASSPQGDTEAFF
DNA: TGTGCCAGCAGCCCACAGGGGGACACTGAAGCTTTCTTT

size: many
V: TRBV5-6
D: -
J: TRBJ2-3
CDR3: CASSLAAYTQYF
DNA: TGTGCCAGCAGCTTGGCCGCATATACGCAGTATTTT

size: -
V: TRBV6-2/TRBV6-3
D: TRBD1
J: TRBJ1-5
CDR3: CASSYSTGTGGRSNQPQHF
DNA: TGTGCCAGCAGTTACTCCACCGGGACAGGGGGACGTAGCAATCAGCCCCAGCATTTT

size: few
V: TRBV7-2
D: TRBD1
J: TRBJ2-2
CDR3: CASSSTGTGGLFF
DNA: TGTGCCAGCAGCTCCACCGGGACAGGGGGTCTGTTTTTT

size: many
V: TRBV5-1
D: -
J: TRBJ2-3
CDR3: CASSLDIGGVGTDTQYF
DNA: TGCGCCAGCAGCTTGGATATCGGGGGAGTAGGCACAGATACGCAGTATTTT

size: many
V: TRBV2
D: -
J: TRBJ2-7
CDR3: CASSVPDYISYEQYF
DNA: TGTGCCAGCAGTGTGCCGGACTACATCTCCTACGAGCAGTACTTC

size: many
V: TRBV25-1
D: TRBD1
J: TRBJ2-7
CDR3: CASSELYSTGTGYEQYF
DNA: TGTGCCAGCAGTGAATTGTACTCGACCGGGACAGGGTACGAGCAGTACTTC

size: many
V: TRBV27
D: TRBD2
J: TRBJ2-2
CDR3: CASSLVGSSGRTGELFF
DNA: TGTGCCAGCAGTTTGGTCGGCTCTAGCGGACGCACCGGGGAGCTGTTTTTT

size: many
V: TRBV15
D: -
J: TRBJ1-2
CDR3: CATSRDYYREDYGYTF
DNA: TGTGCCACCAGCAGAGATTATTACAGGGAGGACTATGGCTACACCTTC

size: many
V: TRBV9
D: -
J: TRBJ2-5
CDR3: CASSADNEETQYF
DNA: TGTGCCAGCAGCGCGGACAACGAAGAGACCCAGTACTTC

size: -
V: TRBV4-2
D: -
J: TRBJ2-1
CDR3: CASSQDLGLSEQLF
DNA: TGTGCCAGCAGTCAAGATTTGGGGCTTTCTGAGCAGCTCTTC

size: -
V: TRBV29-1
D: -
J: TRBJ2-1
CDR3: CSVDPGGSYNEQFF
DNA: TGCAGCGTTGATCCTGGCGGCTCCTACAATGAGCAGTTCTTC

size: many
V: TRBV11-2
D: -
J: TRBJ2-1
CDR3: CASSLNRFYNEQFF
DNA: TGTGCCAGCAGCTTAAACAGATTTTACAATGAGCAGTTCTTC

size: many
V: TRBV5-1
D: TRBD2
J: TRBJ2-2
CDR3: CASSGGTSGYTGELFF
DNA: TGCGCCAGCAGCGGTGGGACTAGCGGATATACCGGGGAGCTGTTTTTT

size: many
V: TRBV29-1
D: -
J: TRBJ2-7
CDR3: CSVGNGRTYEQYF
DNA: TGCAGCGTTGGAAATGGGAGAACCTACGAGCAGTACTTC

size: many
V: TRBV13
D: -
J: TRBJ2-5
CDR3: CASSPRTSSQETQYF
DNA: TGTGCCAGCAGCCCGCGGACTTCTTCGCAAGAGACCCAGTACTTC

size: many
V: TRBV6-1
D: TRBD2
J: TRBJ2-3
CDR3: CASSELVAGGPDTQYF
DNA: TGTGCCAGCAGTGAATTAGTCGCGGGAGGGCCAGATACGCAGTATTTT

size: many
V: TRBV4-1
D: -
J: TRBJ2-5
CDR3: CASSPPVGETQYF
DNA: TGCGCCAGCAGCCCACCCGTCGGGGAGACCCAGTACTTC